This T cell receptor beta chain stems from a study of cytomegalovirus exposure and HLA in healthy donors. In the PCR, 60 Vbeta and 13 Jbeta primers were used. Profiling relied on immunoSEQ multiplex PCR, and the TCRdb table lists in-frame clones only, not all of them. The sample has about 110,000 clones; less than 85% are singletons. Germline trimming cut 7 bases from V and 4 bases from J; bases unmatched to any gene: 10. Germline CDR1 and CDR2: MDHEN and SYDVKM. The length of the CDR3 is 14 residues. Study-level results: There were reportedly fewer N-insertions in an Asian-associated ancestry cluster than the roughly 700-donor mean, in a later analysis. Analysis was carried out at a later point, and it linked a missense DCLRE1C variant to TCR beta V- and J-gene trimming. Productive status was seen about 87% or about 30% of the time for most TCR beta V segments in an earlier analysis. Cytomegalovirus status was reportedly diagnosed by the classifier with high specificity and sensitivity.

This clone was seen only a few times. Its antigen is not known. The rearrangement joins TRBV28 to TRBJ2-7, with 7 bases matching TRBD1. This receptor was obtained from a young man in good health and CMV-seropositive. Specimen: PBMCs. The CDR3 DNA reads as TGTGCCAGCAACCTACCGGGACAGTCTTACGAGCAGTACTTC. Translated, it gives CASNLPGQSYEQYF.